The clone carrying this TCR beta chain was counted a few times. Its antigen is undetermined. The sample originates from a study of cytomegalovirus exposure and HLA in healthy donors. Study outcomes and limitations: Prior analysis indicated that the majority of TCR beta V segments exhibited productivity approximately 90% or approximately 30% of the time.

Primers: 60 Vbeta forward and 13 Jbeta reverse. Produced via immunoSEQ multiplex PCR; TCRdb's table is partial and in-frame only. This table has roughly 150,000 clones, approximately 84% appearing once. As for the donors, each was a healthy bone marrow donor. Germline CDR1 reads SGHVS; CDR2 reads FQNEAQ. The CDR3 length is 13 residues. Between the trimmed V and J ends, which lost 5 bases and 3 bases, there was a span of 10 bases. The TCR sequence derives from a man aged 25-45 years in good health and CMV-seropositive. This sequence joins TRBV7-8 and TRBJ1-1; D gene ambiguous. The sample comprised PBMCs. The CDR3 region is CASSPSGDTEAFF. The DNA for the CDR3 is TGTGCCAGCAGCCCCAGCGGGGACACTGAAGCTTTCTTT. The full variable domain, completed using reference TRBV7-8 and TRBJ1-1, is GAGVSQSPRYKVAKRGQDVALRCDPISGHVSLFWYQQALGQGPEFLTYFQNEAQLDKSGLPSDRFFAERPEGSVSTLKIQRTQQEDSAVYLCASSPSGDTEAFFGQGTRLTVV.